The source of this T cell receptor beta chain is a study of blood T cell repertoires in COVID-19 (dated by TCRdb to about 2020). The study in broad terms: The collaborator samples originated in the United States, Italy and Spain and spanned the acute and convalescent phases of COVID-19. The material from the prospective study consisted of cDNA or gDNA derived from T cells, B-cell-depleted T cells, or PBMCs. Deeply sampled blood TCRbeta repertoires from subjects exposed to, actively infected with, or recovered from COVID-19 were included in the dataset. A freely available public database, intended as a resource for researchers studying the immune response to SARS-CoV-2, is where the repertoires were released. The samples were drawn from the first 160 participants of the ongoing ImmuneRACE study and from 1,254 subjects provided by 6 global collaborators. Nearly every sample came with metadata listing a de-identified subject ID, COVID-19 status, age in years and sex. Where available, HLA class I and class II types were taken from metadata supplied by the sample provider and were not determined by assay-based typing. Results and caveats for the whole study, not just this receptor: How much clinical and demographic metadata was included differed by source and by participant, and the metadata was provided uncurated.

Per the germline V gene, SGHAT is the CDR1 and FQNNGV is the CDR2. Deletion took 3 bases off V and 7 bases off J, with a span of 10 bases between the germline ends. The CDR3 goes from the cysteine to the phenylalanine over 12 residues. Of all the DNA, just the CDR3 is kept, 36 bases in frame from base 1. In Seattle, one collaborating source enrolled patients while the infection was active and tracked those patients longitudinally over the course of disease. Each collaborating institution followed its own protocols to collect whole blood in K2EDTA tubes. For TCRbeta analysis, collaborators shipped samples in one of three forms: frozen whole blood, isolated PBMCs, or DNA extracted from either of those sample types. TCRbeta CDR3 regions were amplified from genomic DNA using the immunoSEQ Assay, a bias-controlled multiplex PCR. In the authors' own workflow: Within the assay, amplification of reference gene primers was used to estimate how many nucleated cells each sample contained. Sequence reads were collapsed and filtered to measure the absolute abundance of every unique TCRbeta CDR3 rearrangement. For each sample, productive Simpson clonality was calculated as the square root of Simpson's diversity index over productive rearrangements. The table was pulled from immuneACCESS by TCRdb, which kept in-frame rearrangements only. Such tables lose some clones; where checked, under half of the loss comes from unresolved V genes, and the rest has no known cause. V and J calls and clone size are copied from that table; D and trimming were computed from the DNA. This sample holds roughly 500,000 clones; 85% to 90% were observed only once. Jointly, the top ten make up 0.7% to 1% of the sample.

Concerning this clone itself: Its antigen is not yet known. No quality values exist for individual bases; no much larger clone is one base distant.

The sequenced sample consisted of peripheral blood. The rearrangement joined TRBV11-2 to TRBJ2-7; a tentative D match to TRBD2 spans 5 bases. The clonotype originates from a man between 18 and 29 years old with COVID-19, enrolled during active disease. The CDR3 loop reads CASSFLLEEQYF. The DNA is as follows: TGTGCCAGCAGCTTCTTACTAGAGGAGCAGTACTTC. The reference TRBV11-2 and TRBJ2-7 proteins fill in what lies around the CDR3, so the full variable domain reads EAGVAQSPRYKIIEKRQSVAFWCNPISGHATLYWYQQILGQGPKLLIQFQNNGVVDDSQLPKDRFSAERLKGVDSTLKIQPAKLEDSAVYLCASSFLLEEQYFGPGTRLTVT.